The clone carrying this T cell receptor beta chain has more than one count but fewer than ten. This specimen comes from a study of blood T cell repertoires in COVID-19. The protocol was immunoSEQ multiplex PCR, while the TCRdb copy is restricted to in-frame clones and leaves out a portion. This sample carries 260,000 or so clones, 85% of them seen once, and the ten largest clones take 2% to 3%. The CDR3 has 17 residues. CDR1 and CDR2 from the germline V gene are SNHLY and FYNNEI. V was pared by 4 bases and J by 0 bases, with 16 bases between. The sequenced material came from PBMCs or T cells enriched from blood (not recorded which). The receptor comes from a woman in her fifties or sixties who had recovered from COVID-19. The chain couples TRBV2 to TRBJ1-3, with D possibly being TRBD1 (6 bases). CDR3 in DNA: TGTGCCAGCAGTGGGCTACAGGGCGTCGACTCTGGAAACACCATATATTTT. Translated, it gives CASSGLQGVDSGNTIYF.